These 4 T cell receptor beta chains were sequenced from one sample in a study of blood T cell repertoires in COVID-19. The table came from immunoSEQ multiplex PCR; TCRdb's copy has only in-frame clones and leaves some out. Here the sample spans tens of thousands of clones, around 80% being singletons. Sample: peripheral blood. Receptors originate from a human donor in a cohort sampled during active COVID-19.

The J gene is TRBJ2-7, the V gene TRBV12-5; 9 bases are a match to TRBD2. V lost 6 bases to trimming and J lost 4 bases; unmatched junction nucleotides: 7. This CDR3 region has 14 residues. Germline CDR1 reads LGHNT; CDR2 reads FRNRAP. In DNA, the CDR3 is TGTGCTAGTGGCCTCGCGGGGGGGAGGTACGAGCAGTACGTC. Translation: CASGLAGGRYEQYV.

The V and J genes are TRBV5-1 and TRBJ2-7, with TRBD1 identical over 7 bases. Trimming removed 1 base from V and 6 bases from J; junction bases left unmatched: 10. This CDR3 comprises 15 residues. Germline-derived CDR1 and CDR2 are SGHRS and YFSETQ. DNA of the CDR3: TGCGCCAGCAGCTTGCAAGGGGGCGCGAATGGCGAGCAGTACTTC. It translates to CASSLQGGANGEQYF.

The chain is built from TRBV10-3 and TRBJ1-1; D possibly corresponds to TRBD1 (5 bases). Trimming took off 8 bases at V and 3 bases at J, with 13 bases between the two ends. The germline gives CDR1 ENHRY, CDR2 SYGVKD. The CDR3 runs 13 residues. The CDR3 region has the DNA TGTGCCATCCGCGGTACAGGAGACACTGAAGCTTTCTTT. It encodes CAIRGTGDTEAFF.

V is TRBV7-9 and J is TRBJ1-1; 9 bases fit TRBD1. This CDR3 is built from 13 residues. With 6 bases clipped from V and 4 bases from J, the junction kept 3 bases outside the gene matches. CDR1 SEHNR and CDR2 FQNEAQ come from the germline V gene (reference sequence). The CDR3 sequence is CASRTTGGTEAFF. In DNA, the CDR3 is TGTGCCAGCAGGACGACAGGGGGCACTGAAGCTTTCTTT.